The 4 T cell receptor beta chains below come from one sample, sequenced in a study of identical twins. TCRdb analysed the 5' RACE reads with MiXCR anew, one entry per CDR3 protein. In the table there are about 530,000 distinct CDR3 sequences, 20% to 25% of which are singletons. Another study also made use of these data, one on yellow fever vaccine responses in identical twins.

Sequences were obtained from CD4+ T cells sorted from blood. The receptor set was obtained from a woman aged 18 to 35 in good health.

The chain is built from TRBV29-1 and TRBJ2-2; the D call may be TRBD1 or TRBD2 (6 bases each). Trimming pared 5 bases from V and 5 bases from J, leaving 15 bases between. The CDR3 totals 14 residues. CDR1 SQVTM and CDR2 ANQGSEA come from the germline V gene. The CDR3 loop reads CSVLGGSGTGELFF. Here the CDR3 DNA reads TGCAGCGTTTTGGGGGGCTCGGGTACCGGGGAGCTGTTTTTT.

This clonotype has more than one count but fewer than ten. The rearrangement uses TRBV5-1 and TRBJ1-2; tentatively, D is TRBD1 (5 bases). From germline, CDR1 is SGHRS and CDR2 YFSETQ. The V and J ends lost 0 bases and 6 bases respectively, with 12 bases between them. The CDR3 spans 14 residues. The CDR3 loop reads CASSLAGETDGYTF. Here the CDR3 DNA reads TGCGCCAGCAGCTTGGCCGGGGAGACAGATGGCTACACCTTC.

CDR3 sequence (DNA): TGCAGTGCTAGAGTTGTTGGCGGGACGGGGAATGAGCAGTTCTTC. Residues: CSARVVGGTGNEQFF. The rearrangement joins TRBV20-1 to TRBJ2-1; the D gene is possibly TRBD2 (6 bases). Germline values: CDR1 DFQATT, CDR2 SNEGSKA (reference sequence). The CDR3 has 15 residues. V gave up 1 base and J gave up 7 bases, with 17 bases separating them.

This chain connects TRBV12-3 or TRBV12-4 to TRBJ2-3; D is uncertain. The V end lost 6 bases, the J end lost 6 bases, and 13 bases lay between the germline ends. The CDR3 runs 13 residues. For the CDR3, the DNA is TGTGCCAGCAGCCCCTTGGGCTCGGATACGCAGTATTTT. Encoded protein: CASSPLGSDTQYF.